The clone carrying this TCR beta chain was recorded once. A junction end diverges from the germline sequence, so it may reflect a read error. Primed by a sample-barcoded 5' primer and a J-beta primer mix, a second PCR proceeded for roughly 7 to 11 cycles. Each TCR beta cDNA got a 12-nucleotide random molecular identifier. Using its own MiXCR run on the 5' RACE reads, TCRdb lists one record per CDR3 protein. This sample has around 970,000 distinct CDR3 sequences, with 45% to 60% found just once. CDR3 length equals 15 residues. CDR1 MNHEY and CDR2 SMNVEV come from the germline V gene (reference sequence). These data belong to a study of blood T cells in healthy people across ages.

This chain connects TRBV27 to TRBJ2-6; D is perhaps TRBD1 (5 bases). The specimen sequenced was blood. The TCR sequence derives from a woman aged 60-75 years in good health. The CDR3 nucleotides read TGTGCCAGCAGTGTGAGGTACTCTGGGGCCACCGTCCTGACTTTC. It encodes CASSVRYSGATVLTF.